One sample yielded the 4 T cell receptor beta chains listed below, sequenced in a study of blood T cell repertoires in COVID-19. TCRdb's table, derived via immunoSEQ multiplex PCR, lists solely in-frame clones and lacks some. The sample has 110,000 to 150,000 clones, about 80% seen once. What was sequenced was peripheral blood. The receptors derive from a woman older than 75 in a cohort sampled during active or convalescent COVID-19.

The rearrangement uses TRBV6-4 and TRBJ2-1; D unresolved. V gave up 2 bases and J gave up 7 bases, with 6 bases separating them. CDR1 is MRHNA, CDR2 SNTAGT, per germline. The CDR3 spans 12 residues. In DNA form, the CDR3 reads TGTGCCAGCAGTGACCCAAATAATGAGCAGTTCTTC. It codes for CASSDPNNEQFF.

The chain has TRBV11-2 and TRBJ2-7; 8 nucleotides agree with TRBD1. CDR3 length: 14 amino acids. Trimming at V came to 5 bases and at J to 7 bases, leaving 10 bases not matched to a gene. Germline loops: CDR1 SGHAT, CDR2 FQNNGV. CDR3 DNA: TGTGCCAGCAGCCGAGGGCAGGGGGCCGGAGAGCAGTACGTC. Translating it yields CASSRGQGAGEQYV.

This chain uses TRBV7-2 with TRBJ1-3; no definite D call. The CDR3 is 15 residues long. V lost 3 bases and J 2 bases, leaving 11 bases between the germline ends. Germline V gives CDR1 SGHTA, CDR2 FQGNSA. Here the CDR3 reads CASSLYSTAGNTIYF. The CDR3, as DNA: TGTGCCAGCAGCTTGTATTCTACAGCTGGAAACACCATATATTTT.

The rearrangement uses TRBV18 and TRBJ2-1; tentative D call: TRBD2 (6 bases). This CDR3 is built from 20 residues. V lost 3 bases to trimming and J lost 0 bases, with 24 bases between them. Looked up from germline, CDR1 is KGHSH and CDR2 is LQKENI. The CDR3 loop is CASSPARGTPTLSSYNEQFF. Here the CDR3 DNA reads TGTGCCAGCTCACCGGCCCGGGGGACTCCAACTCTGAGCTCCTACAATGAGCAGTTCTTC. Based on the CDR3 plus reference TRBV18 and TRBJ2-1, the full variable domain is NAGVMQNPRHLVRRRGQEARLRCSPMKGHSHVYWYRQLPEEGLKFMVYLQKENIIDESGMPKERFSAEFPKEGPSILRIQQVVRGDSAAYFCASSPARGTPTLSSYNEQFFGPGTRLTVL.